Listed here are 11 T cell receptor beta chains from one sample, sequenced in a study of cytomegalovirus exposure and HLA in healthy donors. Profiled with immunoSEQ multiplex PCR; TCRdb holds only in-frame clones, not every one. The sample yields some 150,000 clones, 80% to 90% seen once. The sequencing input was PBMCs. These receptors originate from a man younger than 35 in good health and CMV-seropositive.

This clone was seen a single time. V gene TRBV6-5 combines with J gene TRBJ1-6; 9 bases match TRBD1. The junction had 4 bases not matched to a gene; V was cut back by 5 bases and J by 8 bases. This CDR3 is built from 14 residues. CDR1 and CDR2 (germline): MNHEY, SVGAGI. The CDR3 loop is CASSPDRGDSPLHF. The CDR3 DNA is TGTGCCAGCAGTCCAGACAGGGGGGATTCACCCCTCCACTTT.

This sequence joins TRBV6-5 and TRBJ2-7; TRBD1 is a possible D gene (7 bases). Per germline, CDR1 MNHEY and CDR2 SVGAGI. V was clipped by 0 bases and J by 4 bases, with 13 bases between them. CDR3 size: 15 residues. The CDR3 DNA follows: TGTGCCAGCAGTTACTCAGTGGCAGGGGGGTACGAGCAGTACTTC. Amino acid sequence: CASSYSVAGGYEQYF.

This CDR3 reads CASSQELAGSSYEQYF. DNA of the CDR3: TGCGCCAGCAGCCAAGAACTTGCCGGGAGCTCCTACGAGCAGTACTTC. This sequence joins TRBV4-3 and TRBJ2-7, with D tentatively TRBD2 (6 bases). Germline CDR1 is LGHNA and CDR2 is YSLEER. V was clipped by 0 bases and J by 0 bases, with 12 bases between them. This CDR3 region has 16 residues.

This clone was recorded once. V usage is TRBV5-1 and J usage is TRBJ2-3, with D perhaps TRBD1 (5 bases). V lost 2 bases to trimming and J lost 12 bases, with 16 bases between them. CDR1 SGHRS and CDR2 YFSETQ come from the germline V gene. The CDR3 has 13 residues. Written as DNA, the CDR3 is TGCGCCAGCAGCTTTATCTCGACAGTTGAACAGTATTTT. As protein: CASSFISTVEQYF.

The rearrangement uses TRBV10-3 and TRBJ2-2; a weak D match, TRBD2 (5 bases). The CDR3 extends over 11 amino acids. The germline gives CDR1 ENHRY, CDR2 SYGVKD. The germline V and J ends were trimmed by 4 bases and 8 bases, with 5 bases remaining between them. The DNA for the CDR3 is TGTGCCATCAGTGGAGGGGGGGAGCTGTTTTTT. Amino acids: CAISGGGELFF.

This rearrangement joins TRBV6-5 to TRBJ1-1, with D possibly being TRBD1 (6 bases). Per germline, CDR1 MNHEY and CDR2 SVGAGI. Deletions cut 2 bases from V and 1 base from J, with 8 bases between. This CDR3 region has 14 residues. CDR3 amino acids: CASSYEQGNTEAFF. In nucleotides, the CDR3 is TGTGCCAGCAGTTACGAACAGGGGAACACTGAAGCTTTCTTT.

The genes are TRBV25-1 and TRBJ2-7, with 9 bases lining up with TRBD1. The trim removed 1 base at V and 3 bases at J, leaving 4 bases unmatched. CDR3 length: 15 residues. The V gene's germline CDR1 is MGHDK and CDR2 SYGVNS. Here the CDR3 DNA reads TGTGCCAGCAGTGAATCTGGGACAGGGCACTACGAGCAGTACTTC. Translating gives CASSESGTGHYEQYF.

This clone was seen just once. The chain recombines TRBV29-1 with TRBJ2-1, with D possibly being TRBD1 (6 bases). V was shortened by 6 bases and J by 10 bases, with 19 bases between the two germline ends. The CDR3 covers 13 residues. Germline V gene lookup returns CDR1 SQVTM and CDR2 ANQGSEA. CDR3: CSVGAGRGREQFF. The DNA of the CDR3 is TGCAGCGTGGGGGCGGGCCGGGGAAGGGAGCAGTTCTTC.

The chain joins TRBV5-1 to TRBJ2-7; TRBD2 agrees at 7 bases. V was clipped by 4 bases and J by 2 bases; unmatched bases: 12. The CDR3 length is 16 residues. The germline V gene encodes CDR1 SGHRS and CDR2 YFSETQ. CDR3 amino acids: CASSGGEAAPPYEQYF. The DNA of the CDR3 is TGCGCCAGCAGCGGGGGGGAGGCGGCGCCCCCCTACGAGCAGTACTTC.

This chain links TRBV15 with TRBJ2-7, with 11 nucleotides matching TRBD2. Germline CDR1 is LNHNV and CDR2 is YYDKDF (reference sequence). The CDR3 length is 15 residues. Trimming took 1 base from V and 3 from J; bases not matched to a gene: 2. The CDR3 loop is CATSRVAGGSYEQYF. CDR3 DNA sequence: TGTGCCACCAGCAGAGTAGCGGGAGGGAGCTACGAGCAGTACTTC.

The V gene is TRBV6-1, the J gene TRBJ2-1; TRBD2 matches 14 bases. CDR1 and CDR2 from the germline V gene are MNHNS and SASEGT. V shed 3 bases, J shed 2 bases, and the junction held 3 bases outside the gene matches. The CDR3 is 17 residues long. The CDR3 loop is CASSDRTSGRPYNEQFF. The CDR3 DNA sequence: TGTGCCAGCAGTGATCGGACTAGCGGGAGGCCCTACAATGAGCAGTTCTTC.